The source of this T cell receptor (beta chain) is a study of T cells after posttransplantation cyclophosphamide. General study results and limits: Later post-transplant blood repertoires were often dominated by donor CD8+ memory clones. Skin or GI-infiltrating T cells shared few TRB sequences with blood.

Profiling relied on immunoSEQ multiplex PCR, and the TCRdb table lists in-frame clones only, not all of them. The sample was found to contain more than 40,000 clones, and every one recurs. About this clone itself: Its target is not known.

The CDR3 is made up of 15 amino acids. The germline CDR1 and CDR2 sequences are MNHEY and SMNVEV (reference sequence). V was pared by 8 bases and J by 6 bases, with 9 bases of the junction left unmatched. On the day of bone marrow donation, the related graft donor provided peripheral blood. The sequence was collected from a man aged 35 to 55 in good health, CMV-negative, and a related stem cell transplant donor. This sequence joins TRBV27 and TRBJ2-1; TRBD1 matches 11 bases. The sample was PBMCs. CDR3 DNA: TGTGCCAGCGGAATCGGGACAGGGGGTTTCAATGAGCAGTTCTTC. It translates to CASGIGTGGFNEQFF.